A selection of T cell receptor beta chains follows, all from one sample in a study of T-cell reconstitution after alpha-beta-depleted transplantation in children. TCRdb called the PCR reads again in MiXCR, with one record for every CDR3 protein. The table includes around 530,000 distinct CDR3 sequences, roughly 33% detected once. The sample here was PBMCs from the stem cell graft donor, taken from the stem cell graft. These receptors came from a human donor who donated a stem cell graft to a child with aplastic anemia. CDR3s include the opening cysteine and the closing phenylalanine or tryptophan. A D gene is named only where the DNA matches it firmly. The size field is filled for only some rows; it gives once, few, many or a size class.

size,J,D,V,length,DNA,CDR3
-,TRBJ1-2,TRBD1,TRBV6-1,15,TGTGCCAGCAGACGAACTCGACGGGACAGCTATGGCTACACCTTC,CASRRTRRDSYGYTF
few,TRBJ1-5,-,TRBV27,15,TGTGCCAGCAGTTTAAGGGAAGATAGCAATCAGCCCCAGCATTTT,CASSLREDSNQPQHF
-,TRBJ1-4,-,TRBV7-2,15,TGTGCCAGCACGCTTATGGGGGCGAGCGGTGAAAAACTGTTTTTT,CASTLMGASGEKLFF
-,TRBJ2-1,-,TRBV5-1,10,TGCGCCAGCACGATACATGAGCAGTTCTTC,CASTIHEQFF
-,TRBJ2-6,TRBD1,TRBV30,18,TGTGCCTGGAGCCGAGACTTGACAGGGCTCTCTGGGGCCAACGTCCTGACTTTC,CAWSRDLTGLSGANVLTF
-,TRBJ2-7,-,TRBV18,14,TGTGCCAGCTCACCCGGACCTCCCGCCCACGAGCAGTACTTC,CASSPGPPAHEQYF
-,TRBJ1-2,TRBD1,TRBV12-3/TRBV12-4,14,TGTGCCAGCATGGGGACAGGGAAATACTATGGCTACACCTTC,CASMGTGKYYGYTF
-,TRBJ2-1,TRBD2,TRBV12-3/TRBV12-4,14,TGTGCCAGCAGTTTTCTAGCGGGAGCCAATGAGCAGTTCTTC,CASSFLAGANEQFF
-,TRBJ1-1,-,TRBV12-3/TRBV12-4,16,TGTGCCAGCAGTTTACCCTATGCCGCGGCGGACACTGAAGCTTTCTTT,CASSLPYAAADTEAFF
-,TRBJ1-2,-,TRBV23-1,18,TGCGCCAGCAGTCAATCCTTATGGGACCCCAGAGGACCCTATGGCTACACCTTC,CASSQSLWDPRGPYGYTF
few,TRBJ2-2,TRBD1,TRBV5-5,15,TGTGCCAGCAGCTTGATCAGGGGGCAGAGCGGGGAGCTGTTTTTT,CASSLIRGQSGELFF
-,TRBJ1-6,TRBD1,TRBV7-2,15,TGTGCCAGCAGCTTAGAATCAGGGGGCGGTTCACCCCTCCACTTT,CASSLESGGGSPLHF
-,TRBJ1-4,TRBD1,TRBV12-3/TRBV12-4,15,TGTGCCAGCAGTTCACCGACAGGGGCTAATGAAAAACTGTTTTTT,CASSSPTGANEKLFF
-,TRBJ2-7,-,TRBV12-3/TRBV12-4,15,TGTGCCAGCAGTAACAGAGTTGACTTGTTGGTCGAGCAGTACTTC,CASSNRVDLLVEQYF
-,TRBJ2-3,TRBD1,TRBV7-9,14,TGTGCCAGCAGCCGGACAGGGGTGGGAGATACGCAGTATTTT,CASSRTGVGDTQYF
-,TRBJ1-4,TRBD1,TRBV11-2,15,TGTGCCAGCAGCCTCGACAGGGGCATATCTGAAAAACTGTTTTTT,CASSLDRGISEKLFF
-,TRBJ1-1,-,TRBV28,14,TGTGCCGCACAGCAAACCCTAAGGAACACTGAAGCTTTCTTT,CAAQQTLRNTEAFF
-,TRBJ1-2,-,TRBV7-2,12,TGTGCCAGCAGCCGAGACAGAGATGGCTACACCTTC,CASSRDRDGYTF
many,TRBJ2-1,-,TRBV6-5,14,TGTGCCAGCAGTTACGATTTCCCCTACAATGAGCAGTTCTTC,CASSYDFPYNEQFF
few,TRBJ1-2,-,TRBV20-1,16,TGCAGTGCTAGAGACGCGGGACTGCAAAGGATTTATGGCTACACCTTC,CSARDAGLQRIYGYTF
-,TRBJ1-3,-,TRBV6-5,14,TGTGCCAGCATTATGGACGGAGCTGGAAACACCATATATTTT,CASIMDGAGNTIYF